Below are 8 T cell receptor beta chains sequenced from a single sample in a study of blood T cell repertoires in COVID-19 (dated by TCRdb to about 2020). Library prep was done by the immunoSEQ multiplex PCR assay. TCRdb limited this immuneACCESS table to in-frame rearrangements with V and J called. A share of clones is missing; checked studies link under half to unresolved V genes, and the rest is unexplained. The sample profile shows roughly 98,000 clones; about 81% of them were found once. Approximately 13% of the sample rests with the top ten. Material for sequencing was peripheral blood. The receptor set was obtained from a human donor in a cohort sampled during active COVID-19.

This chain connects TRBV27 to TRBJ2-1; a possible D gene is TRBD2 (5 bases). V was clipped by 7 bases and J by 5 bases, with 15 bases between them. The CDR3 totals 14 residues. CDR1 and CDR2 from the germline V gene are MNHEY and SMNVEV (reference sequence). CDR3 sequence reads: CASKVYEGDNEQFF. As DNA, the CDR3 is TGTGCCAGCAAGGTTTATGAGGGAGACAATGAGCAGTTCTTC.

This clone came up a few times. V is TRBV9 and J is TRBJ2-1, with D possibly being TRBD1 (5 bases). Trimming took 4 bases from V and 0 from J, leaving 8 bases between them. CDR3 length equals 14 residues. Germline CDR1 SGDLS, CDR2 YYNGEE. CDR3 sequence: CASSIDSSYNEQFF. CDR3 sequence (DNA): TGTGCCAGCAGCATTGACAGCTCCTACAATGAGCAGTTCTTC.

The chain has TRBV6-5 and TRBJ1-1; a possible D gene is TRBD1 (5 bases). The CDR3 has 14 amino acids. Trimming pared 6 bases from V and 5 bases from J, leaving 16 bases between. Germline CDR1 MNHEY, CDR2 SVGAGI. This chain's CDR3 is CASSRTQGGTEAFF. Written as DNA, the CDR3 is TGTGCCAGCAGCCGCACGCAGGGCGGAACTGAAGCTTTCTTT.

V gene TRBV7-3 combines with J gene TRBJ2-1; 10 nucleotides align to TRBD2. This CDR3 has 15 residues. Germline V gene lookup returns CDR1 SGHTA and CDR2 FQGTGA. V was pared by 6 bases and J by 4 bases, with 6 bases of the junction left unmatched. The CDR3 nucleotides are TGTGCCAGCAGTTCTAGCGGGGGAGCGTACAATGAGCAGTTCTTC. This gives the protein CASSSSGGAYNEQFF.

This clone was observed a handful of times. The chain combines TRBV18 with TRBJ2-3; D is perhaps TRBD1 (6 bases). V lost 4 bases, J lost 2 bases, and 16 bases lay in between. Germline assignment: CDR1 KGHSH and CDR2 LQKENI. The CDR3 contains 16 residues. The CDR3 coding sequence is TGTGCCAGCTCACGCGAGACCCAGGGGACCACAGATACGCAGTATTTT. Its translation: CASSRETQGTTDTQYF.

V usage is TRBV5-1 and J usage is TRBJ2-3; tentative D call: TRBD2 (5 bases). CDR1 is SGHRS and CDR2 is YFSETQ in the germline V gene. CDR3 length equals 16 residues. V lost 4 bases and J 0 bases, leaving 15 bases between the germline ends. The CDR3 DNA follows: TGCGCCAGCAGCCCTCCCTTAGACTATAGCACAGATACGCAGTATTTT. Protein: CASSPPLDYSTDTQYF.

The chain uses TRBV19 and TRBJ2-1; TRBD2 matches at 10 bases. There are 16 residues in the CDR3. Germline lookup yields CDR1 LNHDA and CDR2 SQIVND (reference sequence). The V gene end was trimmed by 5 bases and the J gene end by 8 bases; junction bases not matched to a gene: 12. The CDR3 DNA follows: TGTGCCAGTAGTTCGAGATTCAGCGGGGGGGCCTATGAGCAGTTCTTC. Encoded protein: CASSSRFSGGAYEQFF. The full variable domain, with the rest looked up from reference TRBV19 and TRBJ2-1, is DGGITQSPKYLFRKEGQNVTLSCEQNLNHDAMYWYRQDPGQGLRLIYYSQIVNDFQKGDIAEGYSVSREKKESFPLTVTSAQKNPTAFYLCASSSRFSGGAYEQFFGPGTRLTVL.

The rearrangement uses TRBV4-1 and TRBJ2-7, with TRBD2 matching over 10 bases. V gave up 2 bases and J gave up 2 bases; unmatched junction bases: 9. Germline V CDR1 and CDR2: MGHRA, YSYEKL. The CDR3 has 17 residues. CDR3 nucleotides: TGCGCCAGCAGCCAATTTACTAGCGGGGCTCGAACCTACGAGCAGTACTTC. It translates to CASSQFTSGARTYEQYF.